This is a list of T cell receptor beta chains from one sample in a study of ipilimumab plus nivolumab after autologous stem cell transplantation. Sequencing was performed with immunoSEQ multiplex PCR; in TCRdb, only in-frame clones are kept and a portion is missing. The sample holds about 24,000 clones, about 86% seen once. The sequences come from PBMCs, collected in a trial of ipilimumab plus nivolumab as post-transplant consolidation. These receptors were taken from a male donor with diffuse large B-cell lymphoma. Both conserved end residues are part of each CDR3. The D gene is left open where the match is weak. Clone size is not always given. Where it is, it says once, few, many or a class for expanded clones.

TRBV19	TRBJ2-7	.	TRBD1	TGTGCCAGTAGTATCTCCGGGACAGGGGGATACGAGCAGTACTTC	CASSISGTGGYEQYF
TRBV18	TRBJ2-1	.	.	TGTGCCAGCTCAATGGGGGGCCAATACAATGAGCAGTTCTTC	CASSMGGQYNEQFF
TRBV19	TRBJ1-2	.	.	TGTGCCAGTACCCCTAGGGGAGGGGCCTATGGCTACACCTTC	CASTPRGGAYGYTF
TRBV7-9	TRBJ2-5	.	TRBD1	TGTGCCTTGGACAGGGGGCGAGGAGAGACCCAGTACTTC	CALDRGRGETQYF
TRBV10-3	TRBJ1-3	few	.	TGTGCCATCAGTTCGGGTTCTGGAAACACCATATATTTT	CAISSGSGNTIYF
TRBV6-5	TRBJ2-1	.	TRBD1	TGTGCCAGCAGGACGACAGGGGGCCGCAATGAGCAGTTCTTC	CASRTTGGRNEQFF
TRBV6-6	TRBJ1-5	once	TRBD1	TGTGCCAGCAGTTACGGGGACAGGGATCTAAATCAGCCCCAGCATTTT	CASSYGDRDLNQPQHF
TRBV20-1	TRBJ2-5	.	.	TGCAGTGCTAGAGATCCCGGGACCCAGTACTTC	CSARDPGTQYF
TRBV21-1	TRBJ1-3	.	.	TGTGCCAGCAGCAACCGCTCGAAGCGATCAGATTTCTCTGGAAACACCATATATTTT	CASSNRSKRSDFSGNTIYF
TRBV5-1	TRBJ2-5	few	.	TGCGCCAGCAGCTTGGGTGCAGGGCGAGAGACCCAGTACTTC	CASSLGAGRETQYF
TRBV28	TRBJ1-2	.	TRBD1	TGTGCCAGCAGCCAGGGACAGGGGAACTATGGCTACACCTTC	CASSQGQGNYGYTF
TRBV18	TRBJ2-3	.	.	TGTGCCAGCTCCGGGACTGCTAACACAGATACGCAGTATTTT	CASSGTANTDTQYF
TRBV19	TRBJ2-3	few	TRBD2	TGTGCCAGTAATGAACCGACCGGGACTAGCGGGGTTGGAGATACGCAGTATTTT	CASNEPTGTSGVGDTQYF
TRBV7-7	TRBJ2-5	once	TRBD1	TGTGCTAGCAGCTTAGGGGACAGGGTCACGGAGACCCAGTACTTC	CASSLGDRVTETQYF
TRBV6-5	TRBJ2-5	.	TRBD2	TGTGCCAGCAGTCGGATCGGGGGGGCGAGGGAGACCCAGTACTTC	CASSRIGGARETQYF
TRBV4-2	TRBJ1-5	.	.	TGTGCCAGCAGCCAAGACAGGGGCAATCAGCCCCAGCATTTT	CASSQDRGNQPQHF
TRBV23-1	TRBJ1-1	.	.	TGCGCCAGCAGTCCCCCTCCAGGGCGGAACACTGAAGCTTTCTTT	CASSPPPGRNTEAFF
TRBV11-2	TRBJ1-1	.	.	TGTGCCAGCAGCTTAAGACAGGACACTGAAGCTTTCTTT	CASSLRQDTEAFF
TRBV10-3	TRBJ2-3	.	TRBD2	TGTGCCATCAGCCCCGGGACTAGCGGGGGGTACACAGATACGCAGTATTTT	CAISPGTSGGYTDTQYF
TRBV6-1	TRBJ1-6	once	.	TGTGCCAGCAGCCGGGGTGATTATTCACCCCTCCACTTT	CASSRGDYSPLHF
TRBV6-1	TRBJ1-6	few	.	TGTGCCAGCGTATGGGAGAGGAATTCACCCCTCCACTTT	CASVWERNSPLHF
TRBV15	TRBJ2-7	once	TRBD1	TGTGCCACCAGCAGCAAAAACAGATGGACAGGGGGCAATTCCGACTACGAGCAGTACTTC	CATSSKNRWTGGNSDYEQYF
TRBV2	TRBJ1-5	few	.	TGTGCCAGCAGTGCCGTTGGACGGGGCAATCAGCCCCAGCATTTT	CASSAVGRGNQPQHF
TRBV29-1	TRBJ2-3	.	TRBD2	TGCAGCGTTGAGAAACTAGCGGGGAAAGATACGCAGTATTTT	CSVEKLAGKDTQYF
TRBV10-2	TRBJ2-1	.	TRBD2	TGCGCCAGCAGTAGACTAGCGGTCGATGAGCAGTTCTTC	CASSRLAVDEQFF
TRBV5-1	TRBJ1-2	.	.	TGCGCCAGCAGCTTGGGGAGTTGGGGCTACACCTTC	CASSLGSWGYTF
TRBV7-3	TRBJ2-1	.	TRBD2	TGTGCCAGCAGCTTAACGAAGGGGCTAGCGGGGGGCCCGGTATTCTTC	CASSLTKGLAGGPVFF
TRBV6-5	TRBJ1-5	.	.	TGTGCCAGCCGCCGAGATGGTGGGAGGAATCAGCCCCAGCATTTT	CASRRDGGRNQPQHF
TRBV6-6	TRBJ1-5	.	TRBD1	TGTGCCAGCAGTTATGGAGGGGGCTTCGCGGAGCAGCCCCAGCATTTT	CASSYGGGFAEQPQHF
TRBV11-2	TRBJ2-3	.	.	TGTGCCAGCAGCCAGACTTGGGACTCCTGGGATACGCAGTATTTT	CASSQTWDSWDTQYF
TRBV12-5	TRBJ2-5	.	.	TGTGCTAGTGGTTCCCCCACGGGGGGCGGAGAGACCCAGTACTTC	CASGSPTGGGETQYF
TRBV4-2	TRBJ1-4	.	TRBD1	TGTGCCAGCAGCCAGACGGACAGGGCAACTAATGAAAAACTGTTTTTT	CASSQTDRATNEKLFF
TRBV5-4	TRBJ1-2	.	.	TGTGCCAGCAGCCCAGAAATCCAGGGGCCTGGCTACACCTTC	CASSPEIQGPGYTF
TRBV7-2	TRBJ1-5	once	.	TGTGCCAGCAGCCCCCTCAGGGGCGGGCAGCCCCAGCATTTT	CASSPLRGGQPQHF
TRBV7-3	TRBJ2-2	once	TRBD1	TGTGCCAGCAGCCCGACCCGCCCGGGACAGGGGGTCTACACCGGGGAGCTGTTTTTT	CASSPTRPGQGVYTGELFF